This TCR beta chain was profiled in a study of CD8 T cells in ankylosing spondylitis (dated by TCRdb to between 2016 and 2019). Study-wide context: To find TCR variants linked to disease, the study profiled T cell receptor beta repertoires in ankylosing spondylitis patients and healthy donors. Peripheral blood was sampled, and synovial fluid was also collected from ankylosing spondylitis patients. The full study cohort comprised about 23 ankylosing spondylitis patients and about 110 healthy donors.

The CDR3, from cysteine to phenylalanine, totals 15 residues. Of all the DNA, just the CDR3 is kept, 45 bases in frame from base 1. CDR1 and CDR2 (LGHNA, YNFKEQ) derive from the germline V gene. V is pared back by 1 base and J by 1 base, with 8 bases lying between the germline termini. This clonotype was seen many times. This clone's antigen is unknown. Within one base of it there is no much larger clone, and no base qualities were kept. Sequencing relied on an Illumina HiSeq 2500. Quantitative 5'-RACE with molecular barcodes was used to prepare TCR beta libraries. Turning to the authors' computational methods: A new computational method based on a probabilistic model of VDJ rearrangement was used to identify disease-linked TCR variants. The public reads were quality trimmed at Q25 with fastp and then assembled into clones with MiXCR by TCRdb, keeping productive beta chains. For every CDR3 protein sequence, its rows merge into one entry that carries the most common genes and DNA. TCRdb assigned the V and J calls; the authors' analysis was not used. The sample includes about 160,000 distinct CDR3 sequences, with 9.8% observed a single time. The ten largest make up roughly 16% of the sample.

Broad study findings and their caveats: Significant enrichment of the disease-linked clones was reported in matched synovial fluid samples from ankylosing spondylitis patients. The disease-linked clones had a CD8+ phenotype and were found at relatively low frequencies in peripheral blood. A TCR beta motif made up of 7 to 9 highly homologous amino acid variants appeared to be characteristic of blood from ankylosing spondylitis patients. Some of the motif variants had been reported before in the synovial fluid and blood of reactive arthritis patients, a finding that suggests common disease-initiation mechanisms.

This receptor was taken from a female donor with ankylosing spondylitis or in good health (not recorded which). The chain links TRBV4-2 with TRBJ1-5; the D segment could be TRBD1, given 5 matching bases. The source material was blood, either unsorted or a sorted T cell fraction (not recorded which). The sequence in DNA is TGTGCCAGCAGCCAAGTGGAGGGGAGCAATCAGCCCCAGCATTTT. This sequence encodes CASSQVEGSNQPQHF.